This TCR beta chain emerged from a study of persistence of HIV-infected CD4 T cells. An overlapping HIV-1 Gag peptide pool stimulated these cells at 0.85 to 1 ug/peptide/mL. Memory cells lacking CD40L and CD69 with high CD45RO were sorted. Donors were HIV-1-infected adults who began suppressive ART during chronic infection. A roughly 20-hour stimulation of CD8-depleted PBMCs used anti-CD28/CD49d costimulation, CD40-blocking antibody and enfuvirtide. Regarding this clone: Its target is unknown.

Trimming removed 3 bases from V and 4 bases from J, with 10 bases in between. The CDR3 contains 14 residues. Germline V gene lookup returns CDR1 KGHSH and CDR2 LQKENI. Sequencing used immunoSEQ version 4 in survey mode. Only in-frame clones appear in the TCRdb table, and some are missing; sequencing was by immunoSEQ multiplex PCR. The sample shows about 64,000 clones, under 80% of them seen only once. The sample was CD4+ T cells sorted from PBMCs after approximately 19-hour stimulation, taken from a patient who received antiretroviral therapy. This clonotype was obtained from an adult man with HIV who was CMV-seropositive. The rearrangement joins TRBV18 to TRBJ2-4; D is perhaps TRBD2 (6 bases). The CDR3 is CASSPGRGKNIQYF. The DNA for the CDR3 is TGTGCCAGCTCACCTGGACGGGGGAAAAACATTCAGTACTTC. The full variable domain, rest sourced from reference TRBV18 and TRBJ2-4, is NAGVMQNPRHLVRRRGQEARLRCSPMKGHSHVYWYRQLPEEGLKFMVYLQKENIIDESGMPKERFSAEFPKEGPSILRIQQVVRGDSAAYFCASSPGRGKNIQYFGAGTRLSVL.